The 10 T cell receptor beta chains below were found in one sample sequenced in a study of radiotherapy plus CTLA-4 blockade in lung cancer. The protocol was immunoSEQ multiplex PCR, while the TCRdb copy is restricted to in-frame clones and leaves out a portion. The sample gives about 110,000 clones, approximately 87% of which show up once; around 2% is in the top ten. The sample consisted of peripheral blood, taken from a patient treated with radiotherapy plus ipilimumab. These receptors came from a human donor with non-small cell lung cancer that progressed on radiotherapy plus ipilimumab. Some clones in this sample may be carry-over from other donors' samples.

The chain recombines TRBV6-1 with TRBJ1-5; no reliable D call. The CDR3 loop spans 13 amino acids. Trimming cost V 6 bases and J 0 bases, with 6 bases left between them. Germline lookup yields CDR1 MNHNS and CDR2 SASEGT. As DNA, the CDR3 is TGTGCCAGCAGCGGGGATAGCAATCAGCCCCAGCATTTT. It is translated as CASSGDSNQPQHF.

CDR3 sequence (DNA): TGTGCCAGTAGCATAAGTTTGACGGGATCCGGAAACACCATATATTTT. Its translation: CASSISLTGSGNTIYF. The chain has TRBV19 and TRBJ1-3; D not resolved. Trimming took off 6 bases at V and 4 bases at J, with 19 bases between the two ends. The CDR3 consists of 16 residues. From germline, CDR1 is LNHDA and CDR2 SQIVND (reference sequence). Full variable domain (outside the CDR3, taken from reference TRBV19 and TRBJ1-3): DGGITQSPKYLFRKEGQNVTLSCEQNLNHDAMYWYRQDPGQGLRLIYYSQIVNDFQKGDIAEGYSVSREKKESFPLTVTSAQKNPTAFYLCASSISLTGSGNTIYFGEGSWLTVV.

The chain has TRBV7-9 and TRBJ1-1; D may be TRBD1 (5 bases). Trimming stripped 5 bases from V and 4 bases from J, with 11 bases between. The CDR3 length is 13 residues. Germline loops: CDR1 SEHNR, CDR2 FQNEAQ (reference sequence). CDR3 sequence: CASSPQGFTEAFF. CDR3 coding DNA: TGTGCCAGCAGCCCGCAGGGTTTCACTGAAGCTTTCTTT.

The rearrangement joins TRBV9 to TRBJ2-1; D call uncertain. The CDR3 totals 13 residues. Trimming removed 2 bases from V and 5 bases from J, with 8 bases in between. Germline lookup yields CDR1 SGDLS and CDR2 YYNGEE. The DNA for the CDR3 is TGTGCCAGCAGCGTCCTTTTCAACAATGAGCAGTTCTTC. It translates to CASSVLFNNEQFF. Full variable domain (rest looked up from reference TRBV9 and TRBJ2-1): DSGVTQTPKHLITATGQRVTLRCSPRSGDLSVYWYQQSLDQGLQFLIQYYNGEERAKGNILERFSAQQFPDLHSELNLSSLELGDSALYFCASSVLFNNEQFFGPGTRLTVL.

This clone was seen a few times. V gene TRBV29-1 combines with J gene TRBJ2-3, with TRBD2 matching over 7 bases. The CDR3 consists of 14 residues. Germline CDR1 reads SQVTM; CDR2 reads ANQGSEA. Trimming took 8 bases from V and 3 from J; bases not matched to a gene: 11. CDR3 bases: TGCAGCCCAAGGGGCGGGGAGGGGACAGATACGCAGTATTTT. This encodes CSPRGGEGTDTQYF.

The rearrangement links TRBV4-3 to TRBJ2-7, with 9 nucleotides matching TRBD2. Germline CDR1 and CDR2: LGHNA and YSLEER. The trim removed 3 bases at V and 0 bases at J, leaving 6 bases unmatched. The CDR3 spans 16 residues. DNA of the CDR3: TGCGCCAGCAGCCAGGTGGTAGCGGGGGCCTCCTACGAGCAGTACTTC. Translated: CASSQVVAGASYEQYF.

As to this clone: At one boundary the junction diverges from the germline segment, which might be a read error. This chain joins TRBV19 and TRBJ1-1, with D hard to call. The CDR3 loop spans 12 amino acids. Germline values: CDR1 LNHDA, CDR2 SQIVND (reference sequence). CDR3 sequence (DNA): TGTGCCAGTAGTACTCAAGGCTCTCACGCTTACTTT. Protein product: CASSTQGSHAYF. The full variable domain, completed using reference TRBV19 and TRBJ1-1, is DGGITQSPKYLFRKEGQNVTLSCEQNLNHDAMYWYRQDPGQGLRLIYYSQIVNDFQKGDIAEGYSVSREKKESFPLTVTSAQKNPTAFYLCASSTQGSHAYFGQGTRLTVV.

V and J are TRBV6-1 and TRBJ2-7; D could derive from TRBD1 or TRBD2 (5 bases each). CDR1 is MNHNS and CDR2 is SASEGT in the germline V gene. V lost 10 bases, J lost 2 bases, and 18 bases lay in between. The CDR3 runs 14 residues. CDR3 amino acids: CATQPGRLTYEQYF. The CDR3 DNA is TGTGCCACCCAACCGGGACGTCTGACCTACGAGCAGTACTTC.

The V gene is TRBV4-1, the J gene TRBJ1-1; the D gene is possibly TRBD1 (5 bases). Germline V gene data show CDR1 as MGHRA and CDR2 as YSYEKL. The CDR3 has 14 amino acids. V shed 4 bases and J shed 4 bases, with 13 bases lying between them. This CDR3 reads CASSPLEGITEAFF. As DNA, the CDR3 is TGCGCCAGCAGCCCCCTCGAGGGGATCACTGAAGCTTTCTTT.

The rearrangement joins TRBV6-6 to TRBJ1-5; no clear D. The V gene lost 1 base and the J gene lost 4 bases, with 8 bases spanning the gap. CDR1 MNHNY and CDR2 SVGAGI come from the germline V gene (reference sequence). The CDR3 loop spans 14 amino acids. The CDR3 DNA reads TGTGCCAGCAGTTACTTGGATGGGAATCAGCCCCAGCATTTT. The encoded protein is CASSYLDGNQPQHF.